This TCR beta chain is from a study of blood T cell repertoires in COVID-19. In the study overall: Specimens from acute and convalescent COVID-19 originated in the United States, Italy and Spain.

Germline CDR1 reads MNHNS; CDR2 reads SASEGT. CDR3 size: 16 residues. Deletions cut 4 bases from V and 4 bases from J, with 16 bases between. Seattle patients were enrolled during active infection and followed longitudinally. In the study's own analysis: Using reference gene primer amplification, nucleated cell counts were estimated. Sequencing was performed with immunoSEQ multiplex PCR; in TCRdb, only in-frame clones are kept and a portion is missing. Clone size and V and J calls were adopted from that table, with D and trimming inferred from the DNA. The sample records about 200,000 clones, around 79% being singletons.

The receptor was derived from a woman in her thirties or forties with COVID-19, enrolled during active disease. Sequenced material: peripheral blood. The genes are TRBV6-1 and TRBJ1-4; D possibly corresponds to TRBD1 (6 bases). CDR3: CASSANQGLVNEKLFF. CDR3 nucleotide sequence: TGTGCCAGCAGTGCCAACCAGGGGCTAGTTAATGAAAAACTGTTTTTT.